The present T cell receptor beta chain was sequenced within a study of cytotoxic CD8 clonotypes in ibrutinib-treated CLL. V was shortened by 5 bases and J by 4 bases, with 21 bases between the two germline ends. This CDR3 spans 16 amino acids. Per germline, CDR1 WSHSY and CDR2 SAAADI. Using immunoSEQ multiplex PCR, the repertoire was profiled, and TCRdb retains in-frame clones only, with some absent. The data contain about 29,000 clones, 62% of them seen just once; the ten biggest clones take up around 15%. Study observations and caveats: Sustained-remission patients were sampled at one set of times and progressing patients at different ones.

About this clone: Antigen unknown.

The sample was PBMCs, taken before ibrutinib treatment. The receptor's source is a human donor with chronic lymphocytic leukemia. This chain connects TRBV10-2 to TRBJ2-7; maybe TRBD1 (6 bases). The CDR3 DNA is TGCGCCAGCAGTAAGGACAGCGACCTTACGCCATACGAGCAGTACTTC. Its protein is CASSKDSDLTPYEQYF.